These 9 T cell receptor beta chains came from one sample sequenced in a study of human T cells and chemical hapten exposure. The time point was: pre-sensitization, week 0. The treatment here: therapeutic diphenylcyclopropenone sensitization with weekly scalp DPC. TCRdb reprocessed the RACE reads with MiXCR, giving one entry per CDR3 protein. The table records about 90,000 distinct CDR3 sequences, 8.5% to 9% of them present only once. Here the sequenced sample was whole blood, taken in connection with sensitization to the hapten diphenylcyclopropenone (DPC). Receptors originate from a man aged 40-49 years with alopecia areata. Some clones in this sample may be carry-over from other donors' samples.

The chain recombines TRBV24-1 with TRBJ2-5; D tentatively fits TRBD1 or TRBD2 (6 bases each). With 9 bases removed from V and 4 bases from J, the gap between germline ends came to 20 bases. Germline values: CDR1 KGHDR, CDR2 SFDVKD. The CDR3 runs 15 residues. This CDR3 is CATGGWGALGETQYF. In DNA, the CDR3 is TGTGCCACCGGAGGGTGGGGGGCGCTCGGAGAGACCCAGTACTTC.

This clonotype has at least ten counts. The chain couples TRBV6-1 to TRBJ2-3; 8 bases align to TRBD2. The CDR3 runs to 15 residues. With V trimmed by 5 bases and J by 0 bases, 4 bases remained unmatched. The germline V gene encodes CDR1 MNHNS and CDR2 SASEGT. The DNA of the CDR3 is TGTGCCAGCAGTCAAACTAGCGGAAGCACAGATACGCAGTATTTT. Amino acid sequence: CASSQTSGSTDTQYF.

Only a few counts were recorded for this clonotype. The chain employs TRBV12-3 or TRBV12-4 and TRBJ1-3; D not certain. V lost 1 base and J 4 bases, leaving 11 bases between the germline ends. This CDR3 is built from 15 residues. CDR3 in amino acids: CASSLGGGSGNTIYF. For the CDR3, the DNA is TGTGCCAGCAGTTTAGGGGGAGGATCAGGAAACACCATATATTTT.

The chain recombines TRBV20-1 with TRBJ2-7, with D possibly matching TRBD1 (6 bases). Between the trimmed V and J ends, which lost 2 bases and 1 base, there was a span of 15 bases. The CDR3 consists of 15 residues. Germline lookup yields CDR1 DFQATT and CDR2 SNEGSKA (reference sequence). The CDR3 sequence is CSARPSEGGSYEQYF. CDR3 DNA: TGCAGTGCTAGACCTTCGGAAGGGGGTTCCTACGAGCAGTACTTC.

This clonotype was seen repeatedly, ten times or more. This rearrangement joins TRBV20-1 to TRBJ2-5; 8 nucleotides line up with TRBD2. V lost 2 bases to trimming and J lost 1 base; unmatched junction nucleotides: 3. The CDR3 totals 14 residues. In germline, CDR1 is DFQATT, CDR2 SNEGSKA (reference sequence). CDR3 sequence reads: CSARPRGGQETQYF. CDR3 in DNA: TGCAGTGCTAGACCCCGGGGGGGCCAAGAGACCCAGTACTTC.

CDR3 sequence reads: CASSLNGQAQETQYF. DNA for the CDR3: TGTGCCAGCAGCCTCAATGGACAGGCCCAAGAGACCCAGTACTTC. The chain combines TRBV7-9 with TRBJ2-5; TRBD1 aligns across 7 bases. CDR3 length: 15 residues. Germline V gene lookup returns CDR1 SEHNR and CDR2 FQNEAQ (reference sequence). V shed 5 bases and J 1 base; nucleotides not matched to a gene: 7.

This clonotype occurred a few times. V is TRBV7-9 and J is TRBJ2-3; TRBD2 agrees at 7 bases. Germline V gene lookup returns CDR1 SEHNR and CDR2 FQNEAQ (reference sequence). With V trimmed by 2 bases and J by 5 bases, 7 bases remained unmatched. CDR3 size: 15 residues. CDR3 protein: CASSLSSGTGDTQYF. In DNA form, the CDR3 reads TGTGCCAGCAGCTTATCCAGCGGGACCGGAGATACGCAGTATTTT. Full variable domain (missing parts from reference TRBV7-9 and TRBJ2-3): DTGVSQNPRHKITKRGQNVTFRCDPISEHNRLYWYRQTLGQGPEFLTYFQNEAQLEKSRLLSDRFSAERPKGSFSTLEIQRTEQGDSAMYLCASSLSSGTGDTQYFGPGTRLTVL.

This clonotype has just a few counts. The genes are TRBV20-1 and TRBJ1-5; a weak D match, TRBD1 (5 bases). The germline gives CDR1 DFQATT, CDR2 SNEGSKA (reference sequence). The CDR3 is 16 residues long. Deletions cut 1 base from V and 4 bases from J, with 17 bases between. In DNA, the CDR3 is TGCAGTGCTAGAGGGTTACAGTGGGGGTATAATCAGCCCCAGCATTTT. Translated, it gives CSARGLQWGYNQPQHF.

This clonotype appeared many times. The chain joins TRBV11-2 to TRBJ1-1, with 8 bases fitting TRBD1. CDR3 length equals 15 residues. The germline V gene encodes CDR1 SGHAT and CDR2 FQNNGV. V lost 5 bases and J lost 7; bases outside the gene matches: 12. Written as DNA, the CDR3 is TGTGCCAGCAGCCTGGGACAGGCCTTTGATGTTGAAGCTTTCTTT. Translating gives CASSLGQAFDVEAFF.